The 16 T cell receptor beta chains below come from one sample, sequenced in a study of blood T cells in healthy people across ages. The second PCR ran about 6 to 11 cycles with a sample-barcoded 5' primer and J-beta primers. TCRdb independently ran MiXCR on the 5' RACE reads; one entry per CDR3 protein. In the table there are about a million distinct CDR3 sequences, about 51% of which are singletons. The sequenced material came from blood. The receptors come from a woman aged 55 to 70 in good health.

This clonotype was observed a single time. The chain links TRBV20-1 to TRBJ2-1; 7 bases are a match to TRBD2. This CDR3 region has 16 residues. Germline assignment: CDR1 DFQATT and CDR2 SNEGSKA (reference sequence). V shed 6 bases, J shed 0 bases, and the junction held 11 bases outside the gene matches. The CDR3 sequence is CSARVRAGVSYNEQFF. The CDR3 region has the DNA TGCAGTGCCCGGGTTCGCGCGGGAGTCTCCTACAATGAGCAGTTCTTC.

V usage is TRBV5-6 and J usage is TRBJ2-7; TRBD2 matches 10 bases. The CDR3 length is 16 residues. Germline trimming cut 4 bases from V and 1 base from J; bases unmatched to any gene: 8. Germline CDR1 reads SGHDT; CDR2 reads YYEEEE. The CDR3 DNA is TGTGCCAGCAGCGGACCTAGCGGGAGAGGGTCCTACGAGCAGTACTTC. Translation: CASSGPSGRGSYEQYF.

This clonotype was counted a few times. V gene TRBV5-1 combines with J gene TRBJ2-4, with D unresolved. CDR3 size: 14 residues. Trimming shortened V by 2 bases and J by 0 bases, and 6 bases separated the two germline ends. Per the germline V gene, CDR1 is SGHRS and CDR2 is YFSETQ. The CDR3 bases are TGCGCCAGCAGCTTTAATGGAGCCAAAAACATTCAGTACTTC. Its protein product is CASSFNGAKNIQYF.

The chain employs TRBV6-2 or TRBV6-3 and TRBJ1-1; 8 bases match TRBD1. This CDR3 is 16 amino acids long. The V gene's germline CDR1 is MNHEY and CDR2 SVGEGT. The V segment lost 6 bases and the J segment 4 bases; nucleotides outside the gene matches: 13. The CDR3 bases are TGTGCCAGCAGCCATCCAGGGGGCCGGGGCGGCACTGAAGCTTTCTTT. Its protein is CASSHPGGRGGTEAFF.

The V gene is TRBV20-1, the J gene TRBJ2-7; D possibly matches TRBD1 or TRBD2 (9 bases each). This CDR3 has 17 amino acids. Germline loops: CDR1 DFQATT, CDR2 SNEGSKA (reference sequence). V lost 0 bases and J lost 3, with 21 bases in between. CDR3 DNA: TGCAGTGCTAGAGATACAGGGGGCGGGAGGGCCCTCTACGAGCAGTACTTC. Translated, it gives CSARDTGGGRALYEQYF.

This clonotype was detected a few times. This rearrangement joins TRBV7-9 to TRBJ1-2, with D hard to call. The length of the CDR3 is 14 residues. V gave up 10 bases and J gave up 2 bases, with 17 bases separating them. Germline assignment: CDR1 SEHNR and CDR2 FQNEAQ (reference sequence). CDR3 coding DNA: TGTGCCACCCTCCCCGGACGAGGAAACTATGGCTACACCTTC. This codes for CATLPGRGNYGYTF.

The chain uses TRBV20-1 and TRBJ2-3; TRBD2 might be the D (6 bases). Germline loops: CDR1 DFQATT, CDR2 SNEGSKA (reference sequence). V lost 4 bases to trimming and J lost 4 bases, with 21 bases between them. The CDR3 spans 16 residues. CDR3 protein: CSANWAQGLFADTQYF. The CDR3 DNA is TGCAGTGCTAATTGGGCTCAGGGACTGTTTGCAGATACGCAGTATTTT.

This clonotype was seen only a few times. Here the CDR3 reads CAWTSPGSGEQYF. CDR3 bases: TGTGCCTGGACCTCTCCCGGTTCGGGCGAGCAGTACTTC. The genes are TRBV30 and TRBJ2-7; no reliable D call. The germline gives CDR1 GTSNPN, CDR2 SVGIG (reference sequence). V lost 4 bases and J lost 6, with 16 bases in between. The CDR3 has 13 amino acids.

This clonotype was found once. The V and J genes are TRBV6-1 and TRBJ2-4, with a tentative D call TRBD1 (6 bases). CDR1 MNHNS and CDR2 SASEGT come from the germline V gene. The CDR3 length is 17 residues. The germline V and J ends were trimmed by 4 bases and 1 base, with 17 bases remaining between them. The CDR3 here is CASSASPGQGAKNIQYF. For the CDR3, the DNA is TGTGCCAGCAGTGCCTCCCCAGGTCAGGGGGCCAAAAACATTCAGTACTTC.

V and J are TRBV18 and TRBJ1-2, with D possibly being TRBD1 (6 bases). Germline loops: CDR1 KGHSH, CDR2 LQKENI. The CDR3 has 14 residues. Between the trimmed V and J ends, which lost 0 bases and 13 bases, there was a span of 18 bases. The chain's CDR3 is CASSPPSLQGRGTF. DNA for the CDR3: TGTGCCAGCTCACCACCGTCCCTCCAGGGGCGAGGCACCTTC.

The chain combines TRBV29-1 with TRBJ1-1, with 7 bases matching TRBD1. This CDR3 spans 17 amino acids. Germline V gene data show CDR1 as SQVTM and CDR2 as ANQGSEA. The V gene end was trimmed by 0 bases and the J gene end by 0 bases; junction bases not matched to a gene: 10. For the CDR3, the DNA is TGCAGCGTTGAAGATTGGAGGGGGCCAAGTTTGAACACTGAAGCTTTCTTT. Encoded protein: CSVEDWRGPSLNTEAFF. Using reference TRBV29-1 and TRBJ1-1 for the parts outside the CDR3, the full variable domain is SAVISQKPSRDICQRGTSLTIQCQVDSQVTMMFWYRQQPGQSLTLIATANQGSEATYESGFVIDKFPISRPNLTFSTLTVSNMSPEDSSIYLCSVEDWRGPSLNTEAFFGQGTRLTVV.

The rearrangement joins TRBV5-5 to TRBJ2-5; TRBD2 aligns across 11 bases. The CDR3 spans 15 residues. The V gene end was trimmed by 4 bases and the J gene end by 11 bases; junction bases not matched to a gene: 13. Germline CDR1 is SGHKS and CDR2 is YYEKEE (reference sequence). The CDR3 bases are TGTGCCAGCAGCACCCTTAGCGGGAGGGAAAATGAGCAGTACTTC. It codes for CASSTLSGRENEQYF.

This sequence joins TRBV11-2 and TRBJ2-1, with D possibly matching TRBD2 (5 bases). The V gene's germline CDR1 is SGHAT and CDR2 FQNNGV. The CDR3 loop spans 14 amino acids. V gave up 5 bases and J gave up 7 bases, with 15 bases separating them. The CDR3 coding sequence is TGTGCCAGCAGCCCGCGGACTGGTCAGAATGAGCAGTTCTTC. It codes for CASSPRTGQNEQFF.

CDR3 amino acids: CASSLKGTVTYEQYF. CDR3 coding DNA: TGTGCCAGCAGTTTAAAGGGGACAGTTACTTACGAGCAGTACTTC. V gene TRBV12-3 or TRBV12-4 combines with J gene TRBJ2-7; 7 bases are shared with TRBD1. This CDR3 has 15 amino acids. J lost 4 bases, V lost 2 bases, and 8 bases had no gene match.

This clonotype was detected only a few times. The chain links TRBV18 to TRBJ1-1; D not certain. Trimming pared 2 bases from V and 4 bases from J, leaving 11 bases between. Germline assignment: CDR1 KGHSH and CDR2 LQKENI. The CDR3 covers 14 residues. CDR3 nucleotides: TGTGCCAGCTCACCAGACAATTTAGGCACTGAAGCTTTCTTT. It specifies CASSPDNLGTEAFF.

This clonotype was seen only a few times. Written as DNA, the CDR3 is TGTGCCACCAGCAGTCCTGGACTAGCTACTTATACGCAGTATTTT. Translated, it gives CATSSPGLATYTQYF. The chain combines TRBV15 with TRBJ2-3, with 8 bases fitting TRBD2. With V trimmed by 3 bases and J by 7 bases, 9 bases remained unmatched. CDR1 is LNHNV, CDR2 YYDKDF, per germline (reference sequence). This CDR3 comprises 15 residues.